This entry is about one T cell receptor (beta chain). Repertoires were generated with immunoSEQ multiplex PCR, while TCRdb's copy carries only in-frame clones and drops some. The top ten hold around 2% of the sample, which has 90,000 to 100,000 clones, 90% to 96% seen once. Blood samples were obtained at baseline, cycle 4 day 1, and cycle 7 day 1. The J segment lost 8 bases and the V segment lost 5 bases, leaving 16 bases of the junction unmatched. The germline CDR1 and CDR2 sequences are LNHDA and SQIVND (reference sequence). The CDR3 has 17 amino acids. The sample originates from a study of OX40 agonist ivuxolimab in advanced cancers. As for the study in general: A mean age of about 56 years, range roughly 20 to 85, was recorded, and under 85% were male.

The sample in question was CD4+ or CD8+ T cells sorted from blood, obtained in a trial of the OX40 agonist ivuxolimab. The chain combines TRBV19 with TRBJ2-1; 9 nucleotides agree with TRBD2. This TCR derives from an adult with an advanced solid tumor such as melanoma, head and neck, liver or kidney cancer. The CDR3 DNA sequence: TGTGCCAGTAGTGCCGGATTCCTAGCGGGAATCGGCGATGAGCAGTTCTTC. Protein product: CASSAGFLAGIGDEQFF.